The rows below give T cell receptor beta chains drawn from one sample of a study of blood T cell repertoires in COVID-19. Assay used: immunoSEQ multiplex PCR; TCRdb lists only in-frame clones, some missing. Of 16,000 or so clones listed, roughly 87% are singletons. Material: peripheral blood. These receptors were obtained from a man older than 75 with acute or convalescent COVID-19. Both conserved end residues are part of each CDR3. The order of the fields is J gene, D gene, V gene, CDR3 protein. The D gene is left open where the match is weak.

>TRBJ1-3|.|TRBV6-5
CASSYSETVSGNTIYF
>TRBJ1-1|TRBD1|TRBV29-1
CSVENRGDTEAFF
>TRBJ1-6|.|TRBV19
CASSIPGAYNSPLHF
>TRBJ1-1|.|TRBV6-5
CASRKGTEAFF
>TRBJ1-5|TRBD1|TRBV2
CASSEADRVDHQPQHF
>TRBJ2-7|TRBD1|TRBV11-2
CASSLDRAYEQYF
>TRBJ2-2|TRBD2|TRBV19
CASSFNLVGGRANTGELFF
>TRBJ1-2|TRBD1|TRBV28
CASSSGTGALMEGYTF
>TRBJ2-2|TRBD2|TRBV11-3
CASSLTGTSGTGELFF
>TRBJ2-1|TRBD2|TRBV7-3
CASSLGRGYNEQFF
>TRBJ1-4|TRBD1|TRBV11-2
CASSPRRGQGSEKLFF
>TRBJ2-1|TRBD2|TRBV7-3
CASSLGLAGNEQFF
>TRBJ1-2|.|TRBV18
CASSPKSQAGQFYGYTF
>TRBJ1-5|TRBD1|TRBV27
CASSLGQGNQPQHF
>TRBJ2-7|.|TRBV7-2
CASSSGLLTYEQYF
>TRBJ2-1|TRBD1|TRBV7-9
CAISWTGVYNEQFF
>TRBJ1-1|.|TRBV5-5
CASRQSRANTEAFF
>TRBJ2-5|TRBD2|TRBV11-2
CASTLLAGGQETQYF
>TRBJ2-1|TRBD2|TRBV7-3
CASSPVPGLAVNEQFF
>TRBJ1-5|TRBD1|TRBV24-1
CATSDYFLIGQATDQPQHF
>TRBJ1-1|.|TRBV9
CASSPRPGTSSEAFF
>TRBJ1-2|.|TRBV5-4
CASRKEAGYNYGYTF
>TRBJ2-2|.|TRBV11-3
CASSPSQGIGGELFF
>TRBJ1-1|.|TRBV12-3/TRBV12-4
CASSKGVNTEAFF
>TRBJ1-5|.|TRBV4-1
CASSHPGLLNQPQHF
>TRBJ2-1|TRBD2|TRBV7-9
CASSLAPVAGGSAEQFF
>TRBJ2-1|TRBD2|TRBV3-1/TRBV3-2
CASSQENLGGSEQFF
>TRBJ1-6|TRBD1|TRBV19
CASSADTGGGNSPLHF
>TRBJ2-4|TRBD2|TRBV7-6
CASSRGVAGDENIQYF
>TRBJ1-1|TRBD1|TRBV12-3/TRBV12-4
CASWTGLGTEAFF
>TRBJ1-5|.|TRBV27
CATQDSRSPGNQPQHF
>TRBJ1-1|.|TRBV20-1
CSARDQTEAFF
>TRBJ2-1|TRBD2|TRBV4-1
CASSQQLAGALAEQFF
>TRBJ1-3|.|TRBV15
CATSRDPGGLSGNTIYF
>TRBJ2-5|.|TRBV19
CASSARAGTQYF
>TRBJ1-3|.|TRBV6-5
CASSRISGNTIYF
>TRBJ2-3|TRBD2|TRBV5-1
CASSLDGRAGTDTQYF
>TRBJ1-6|TRBD1|TRBV5-1
CASSWTGERNSPLHF
>TRBJ2-3|TRBD1|TRBV6-5
CASSYSIQGTADTQYF
>TRBJ2-7|.|TRBV5-8
CASSLGGASFGYEQYF
>TRBJ2-7|.|TRBV18
CASSLLSGEQYF
>TRBJ1-3|.|TRBV5-6
CASSLQGNTIYF
>TRBJ1-2|.|TRBV7-3
CASSRADGRGYTF
>TRBJ2-1|TRBD1|TRBV3-1/TRBV3-2
CASSQERDRGNEQFF
>TRBJ1-1|TRBD1|TRBV19
CASTTAGTGRTEAFF
>TRBJ1-4|.|TRBV7-2
CASSLFGEKLFF
>TRBJ1-1|.|TRBV5-4
CASSAGEAEAFF
>TRBJ2-5|.|TRBV27
CASRSVQKETQYF
>TRBJ1-2|.|TRBV3-1/TRBV3-2
CASSQEHISYTF